One and the same sample provided the 20 T cell receptor beta chains below, sequenced in a study of T-cell reconstitution after alpha-beta-depleted transplantation in children. A library of TCRbeta sequences, prepared with unique molecular identifiers, was generated. TCRdb itself ran the PCR reads through MiXCR, one entry per CDR3 protein. This sample yields hundreds of thousands of distinct CDR3 sequences, of which about 33% are seen a single time; about 2.3% belongs to the top ten. The sample consisted of PBMCs from the stem cell graft donor, taken from the stem cell graft. The source of these receptors is a human donor who donated a stem cell graft to a child with aplastic anemia.

The chain combines TRBV29-1 with TRBJ2-1, with 7 bases identical to TRBD1. There are 14 residues in the CDR3. Germline CDR1 reads SQVTM; CDR2 reads ANQGSEA. With V trimmed by 7 bases and J by 2 bases, 8 bases remained unmatched. The CDR3 DNA reads as TGCAGCGGACAGGACAGGAAAACCTACAATGAGCAGTTCTTC. Its protein is CSGQDRKTYNEQFF.

This clonotype came up once. This chain connects TRBV19 to TRBJ1-1, with unresolved D. Germline-derived CDR1 and CDR2 are LNHDA and SQIVND (reference sequence). The ends were cut back, 6 bases at V and 0 bases at J, with 11 bases in the middle. This CDR3 spans 14 amino acids. CDR3 sequence: CASSWTVMNTEAFF. The CDR3 DNA reads TGTGCCAGTAGCTGGACCGTCATGAACACTGAAGCTTTCTTT.

Worth noting for this clonotype: At one end the junction does not follow the germline gene, possibly because of a read error. CDR3 coding DNA: TGCTGTGCTAGAGATCCGCGTAGGCTTTCGAACACTGAAGCTTTCTTT. Amino acid sequence: CCARDPRRLSNTEAFF. This chain connects TRBV20-1 to TRBJ1-1; D ambiguous. CDR1 is DFQATT and CDR2 is SNEGSKA in the germline V gene (reference sequence). The CDR3 extends over 16 amino acids.

V is TRBV4-1 and J is TRBJ2-7; TRBD2 aligns across 10 bases. Per the germline V gene, CDR1 is MGHRA and CDR2 is YSYEKL. The CDR3 is made up of 16 amino acids. The junction had 12 bases not matched to a gene; V was cut back by 3 bases and J by 7 bases. CDR3 protein: CASSQKAAGGLREQYV. The CDR3 bases are TGCGCCAGCAGCCAGAAAGCAGCGGGAGGGCTGCGGGAGCAGTACGTC.

V gene TRBV20-1 combines with J gene TRBJ2-3; the D gene is possibly TRBD1 (6 bases). This CDR3 is 14 amino acids long. With 5 bases removed from V and 7 bases from J, the gap between germline ends came to 19 bases. Germline V gene sequence: CDR1 DFQATT, CDR2 SNEGSKA (reference sequence). The CDR3 nucleotides are TGCAGTGCTTCAGAGGACTCAGGGGAATATACGCAGTATTTT. Encoded protein: CSASEDSGEYTQYF.

The table lists this clonotype with a few counts. V and J are TRBV29-1 and TRBJ2-5; D gene uncertain. CDR1 SQVTM and CDR2 ANQGSEA come from the germline V gene. The V and J ends lost 5 bases and 2 bases respectively, with 9 bases between them. The CDR3 has 12 amino acids. CDR3: CSVSVGQETQYF. CDR3 in DNA: TGCAGCGTTTCTGTAGGACAAGAGACCCAGTACTTC.

This clonotype has only a few counts. V gene TRBV6-5 combines with J gene TRBJ2-7; a weak D match, TRBD2 (5 bases). The CDR3 runs 12 residues. The germline V gene encodes CDR1 MNHEY and CDR2 SVGAGI. Trimming stripped 5 bases from V and 5 bases from J, with 10 bases between. This CDR3 is CASSPPGNEQYF. CDR3 DNA: TGTGCCAGCAGTCCCCCGGGGAACGAGCAGTACTTC.

The rearrangement joins TRBV5-1 to TRBJ1-1; D is undetermined. Germline V gives CDR1 SGHRS, CDR2 YFSETQ. The V end was cut by 5 bases, the J end by 0 bases, with 23 bases between. This CDR3 is built from 18 residues. The CDR3 sequence is CASRRQSGGRPMNTEAFF. CDR3 DNA sequence: TGCGCCAGCAGGCGGCAGTCCGGCGGCAGGCCGATGAACACTGAAGCTTTCTTT.

The V and J genes are TRBV6-1 and TRBJ1-3; D remains ambiguous. This CDR3 is 16 amino acids long. The V end lost 11 bases, the J end lost 1 base, and 21 bases lay between the germline ends. Germline V gene lookup returns CDR1 MNHNS and CDR2 SASEGT. The CDR3 sequence: CASTGGSPTSGNTIYF. Written as DNA, the CDR3 is TGTGCCTCAACGGGCGGATCGCCTACTTCTGGAAACACCATATATTTT.

The chain has TRBV18 and TRBJ2-7, with TRBD1 matching over 9 bases. Germline CDR1 KGHSH, CDR2 LQKENI. This CDR3 contains 14 residues. V gave up 3 bases and J gave up 7 bases; unmatched junction bases: 7. The CDR3 DNA reads TGTGCCAGCTCACCCACAGGGGGCTCGGGGGAGCAGTACGTC. The encoded protein is CASSPTGGSGEQYV.

In this sample, this clonotype turned up a few times. This rearrangement joins TRBV20-1 to TRBJ2-5; D possibly corresponds to TRBD2 (6 bases). The germline V gene encodes CDR1 DFQATT and CDR2 SNEGSKA (reference sequence). The CDR3 loop spans 16 amino acids. V was clipped by 6 bases and J by 5 bases, with 25 bases between them. CDR3 bases: TGCAGTGCACCGAAGGGATGGGGGGACCTAAGGGAGACCCAGTACTTC. Translation gives CSAPKGWGDLRETQYF.

This clonotype was seen a few times. V and J are TRBV11-3 and TRBJ2-1, with 11 bases lining up with TRBD2. V was pared by 1 base and J by 0 bases, with 17 bases of the junction left unmatched. The CDR3 has 22 amino acids. Germline CDR1 reads SGHNT; CDR2 reads YENEEA. The CDR3 sequence: CASSLVFLAGGFGVLSYNEQFF. The CDR3 coding sequence is TGTGCCAGCAGCTTAGTATTCCTAGCGGGAGGATTCGGGGTGCTCTCCTACAATGAGCAGTTCTTC.

This clonotype was seen only a few times. This chain connects TRBV30 to TRBJ2-1, with a tentative D call TRBD2 (6 bases). The length of the CDR3 is 14 residues. Trimming took 1 base from V and 9 from J, leaving 16 bases between them. CDR1 and CDR2 from the germline V gene are GTSNPN and SVGIG (reference sequence). Written as DNA, the CDR3 is TGTGCCTGGAGTGACCCCACCGCGGGACTTGAGCAGTTCTTC. This gives the protein CAWSDPTAGLEQFF.

J is TRBJ1-3 and V is TRBV18, with 10 positions matching TRBD1. This CDR3 contains 14 residues. CDR1 is KGHSH, CDR2 LQKENI, per germline. V dropped 6 bases and J dropped 2; count of bases not matched to a gene: 1. CDR3 protein: CASSGTGAGNTIYF. CDR3 nucleotides: TGTGCCAGCTCGGGGACAGGGGCTGGAAACACCATATATTTT.

In this sample, this clonotype turned up a few times. The chain combines TRBV5-6 with TRBJ1-2; no clear D gene. This CDR3 comprises 11 residues. The V end lost 4 bases, the J end lost 5 bases, and 6 bases lay between the germline ends. Looked up from germline, CDR1 is SGHDT and CDR2 is YYEEEE. CDR3 loop: CASSRAYGYTF. In DNA, the CDR3 is TGTGCCAGCAGCCGAGCTTATGGCTACACCTTC. Drawing the rest from reference TRBV5-6 and TRBJ1-2, the complete variable domain is DAGVTQSPTHLIKTRGQQVTLRCSPKSGHDTVSWYQQALGQGPQFIFQYYEEEERQRGNFPDRFSGHQFPNYSSELNVNALLLGDSALYLCASSRAYGYTFGSGTRLTVV.

This clonotype turned up a few times. This chain links TRBV6-1 with TRBJ2-1; TRBD2 aligns across 7 bases. The CDR3 length is 15 residues. V lost 2 bases, J lost 7 bases, and 8 bases stayed unmatched. Per germline, CDR1 MNHNS and CDR2 SASEGT. CDR3 sequence: CASSESAGERNEQFF. The CDR3 nucleotides read TGTGCCAGCAGTGAAAGTGCGGGAGAGAGGAATGAGCAGTTCTTC.

The V gene is TRBV14, the J gene TRBJ1-1; possible D gene TRBD1, 6 bases. From germline, CDR1 is SGHDN and CDR2 FVKESK. CDR3 size: 14 residues. Trimming cost V 4 bases and J 4 bases, with 13 bases left between them. The CDR3 DNA sequence: TGTGCCAGCAGCCCTCAAGGGGGTGTCACTGAAGCTTTCTTT. It codes for CASSPQGGVTEAFF.

This clonotype has a handful of counts. This sequence joins TRBV7-2 and TRBJ2-5, with 7 bases aligning to TRBD1. After removal of 0 bases from V and 4 bases from J, the junction contained 14 bases not matched to a gene. CDR1 and CDR2 (germline): SGHTA, FQGNSA. The CDR3 loop spans 18 amino acids. CDR3 sequence: CASSLASSGGEGLETQYF. The CDR3 nucleotides are TGTGCCAGCAGCTTAGCCTCCTCAGGGGGTGAGGGATTAGAGACCCAGTACTTC.

The table lists this clonotype with a few counts. This chain links TRBV5-1 with TRBJ2-3, with 8 bases aligning to TRBD1. The germline V gene encodes CDR1 SGHRS and CDR2 YFSETQ. This CDR3 is 16 amino acids long. With V trimmed by 0 bases and J by 3 bases, 6 bases remained unmatched. The CDR3 region is CASSLASGGATDTQYF. CDR3 sequence (DNA): TGCGCCAGCAGCTTGGCCTCAGGGGGCGCGACAGATACGCAGTATTTT.

The V call is TRBV5-6, the J call TRBJ2-1, with D perhaps matching TRBD2 (6 bases). Trimming left V 4 bases short and J 5 bases short, with 16 bases between. The germline V gene encodes CDR1 SGHDT and CDR2 YYEEEE. This CDR3 comprises 15 residues. The CDR3 sequence is CASSVDRDWDNEQFF. The CDR3, as DNA: TGTGCCAGCAGCGTGGACCGGGACTGGGACAATGAGCAGTTCTTC.